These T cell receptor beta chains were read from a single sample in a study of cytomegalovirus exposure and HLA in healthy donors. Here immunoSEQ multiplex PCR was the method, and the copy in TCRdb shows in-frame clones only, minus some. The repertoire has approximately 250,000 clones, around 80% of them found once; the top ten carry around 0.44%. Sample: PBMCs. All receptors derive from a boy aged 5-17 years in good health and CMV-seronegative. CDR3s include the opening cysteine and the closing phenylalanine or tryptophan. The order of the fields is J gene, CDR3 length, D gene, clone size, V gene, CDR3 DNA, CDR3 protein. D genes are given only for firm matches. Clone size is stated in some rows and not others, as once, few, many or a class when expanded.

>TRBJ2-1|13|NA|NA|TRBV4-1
TGCGCCAGCAGCCAGGACTACTACAATGAGCAGTTCTTC
CASSQDYYNEQFF
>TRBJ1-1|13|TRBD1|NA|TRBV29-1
TGCAGCGTTAGCGGGACAGGGGACACTGAAGCTTTCTTT
CSVSGTGDTEAFF
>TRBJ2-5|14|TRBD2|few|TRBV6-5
TGTGCCAGCAGCTACTCGTCTAGCGGGGGGCCCCAGTACTTC
CASSYSSSGGPQYF
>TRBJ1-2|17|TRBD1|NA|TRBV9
TGTACCAGCAGCCCCCGGGACAGGGTGGTGAAAAACTATGGCTACACCTTC
CTSSPRDRVVKNYGYTF
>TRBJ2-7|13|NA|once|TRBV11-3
TGTGCCAGCAGCTTAGACCGGGTAGGCGAGCAGTACTTC
CASSLDRVGEQYF
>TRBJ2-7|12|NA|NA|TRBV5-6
TGTGCCAGCAGCTTGGGTAAATACGAGCAGTACTTC
CASSLGKYEQYF
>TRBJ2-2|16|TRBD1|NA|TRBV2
TGTGCCAGCAGCGACCTAAGACAGGGAGCCACCGGGGAGCTGTTTTTT
CASSDLRQGATGELFF
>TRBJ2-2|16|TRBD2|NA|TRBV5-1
TGCGCCAGCAGCCGGGGACTAGCGGGAGAAGTCGGGGAGCTGTTTTTT
CASSRGLAGEVGELFF
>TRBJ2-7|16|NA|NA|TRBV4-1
TGCGCCAGCAGCCAAGATCGTCGAAGCCTTACCTACGAGCAGTACTTC
CASSQDRRSLTYEQYF
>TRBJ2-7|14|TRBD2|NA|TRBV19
TGTGCCAGTAGTCCGAGCGGGAGGGCCTACGAGCAGTACTTC
CASSPSGRAYEQYF
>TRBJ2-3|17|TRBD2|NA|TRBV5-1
TGCGCCAGCAGCTTGAGAGGGACTAGCGGGCGCACAGATACGCAGTATTTT
CASSLRGTSGRTDTQYF
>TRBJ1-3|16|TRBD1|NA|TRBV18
TGTGCCAGCTCACCGCAGGGGGCAAGTACTGGAAACACCATATATTTT
CASSPQGASTGNTIYF
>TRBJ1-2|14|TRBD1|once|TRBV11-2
TGTGCCAGCAGCTCATCGGGACAGAACTATGGCTACACCTTC
CASSSSGQNYGYTF
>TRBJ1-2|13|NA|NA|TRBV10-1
TGCGCCAGCAGTGGGGGGGGAGGCTATGGCTACACCTTC
CASSGGGGYGYTF
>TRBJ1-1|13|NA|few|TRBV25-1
TGTGCCAGCAGTGCGCAGATGAACACTGAAGCTTTCTTT
CASSAQMNTEAFF
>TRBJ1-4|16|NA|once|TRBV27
TGTGCCAGCAGTTTGTACTGGGCAGCAACTAATGAAAAACTGTTTTTT
CASSLYWAATNEKLFF
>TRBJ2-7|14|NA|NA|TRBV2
TGTGCCATCGGAGCGGAGCTAGGGGGATACGAGCAGTACTTC
CAIGAELGGYEQYF
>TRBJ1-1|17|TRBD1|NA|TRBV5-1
TGCGCCAGCAGCTTACGTCCCGGGACAGGGTCGAACACTGAAGCTTTCTTT
CASSLRPGTGSNTEAFF
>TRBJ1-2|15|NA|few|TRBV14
TGTGCCAGCAGCCAAGCGTCAGCCAGGAACTATGGCTACACCTTC
CASSQASARNYGYTF
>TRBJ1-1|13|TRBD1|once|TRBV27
TGTGCCAGCAGTACAGGGGGGTACACTGAAGCTTTCTTT
CASSTGGYTEAFF
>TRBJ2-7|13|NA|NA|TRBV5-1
TGCGCCAGCAGCGATGGTAGTTCCTACGAGCAGTACTTC
CASSDGSSYEQYF
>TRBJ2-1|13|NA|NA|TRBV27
TGTGCCAGCAGTTTATATGGAAGCGGGTATCAGTTCTTC
CASSLYGSGYQFF
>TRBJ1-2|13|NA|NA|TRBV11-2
TGTGCCAGCAGCTTAGATGGCCGGGGGGGCTACACCTTC
CASSLDGRGGYTF
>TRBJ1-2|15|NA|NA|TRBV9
TGTGCCAGCAGCGCAGCGGGACCCTCTAACTATGGCTACACCTTC
CASSAAGPSNYGYTF
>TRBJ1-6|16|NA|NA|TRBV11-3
TGTGCCAGCAGCTTAGATCCCAGGGCGACGGATTCACCCCTCCACTTT
CASSLDPRATDSPLHF
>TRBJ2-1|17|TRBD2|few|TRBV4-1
TGCGCCAGCAGTCTGGGACTAGCGGGATCTTCCTACAATGAGCAGTTCTTC
CASSLGLAGSSYNEQFF
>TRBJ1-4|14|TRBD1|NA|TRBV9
TGTGCCAGCAGCGCCAATCGACAGGGGGCAAAACTGTTTTTT
CASSANRQGAKLFF
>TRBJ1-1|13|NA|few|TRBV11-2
TGTGCCAGCAGCCGTTCAGGGAACACTGAAGCTTTCTTT
CASSRSGNTEAFF
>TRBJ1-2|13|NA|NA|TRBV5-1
TGCGCCAGCAGCGGAACAGGGTTATATGGCTACACCTTC
CASSGTGLYGYTF
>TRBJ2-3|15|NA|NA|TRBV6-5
TGTGCCAGCAGTAGGGGGGGCTCGGGGGCGGATACGCAGTATTTT
CASSRGGSGADTQYF
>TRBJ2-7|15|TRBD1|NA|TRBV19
TGTGCCAGTAGTATTTTCGGACAGGGAGGCTACGAGCAGTACTTC
CASSIFGQGGYEQYF
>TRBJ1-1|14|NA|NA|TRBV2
TGTGCCAGCAGTTTCAGGGAATCAGACACTGAAGCTTTCTTT
CASSFRESDTEAFF
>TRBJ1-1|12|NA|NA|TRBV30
TGTGCCTGGGGGGAAGGGGGGGGTGAAGCTTTCTTT
CAWGEGGGEAFF
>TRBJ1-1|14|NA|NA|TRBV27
TGTGCCAGCAGTCTTGGGACACCTAACACTGAAGCTTTCTTT
CASSLGTPNTEAFF
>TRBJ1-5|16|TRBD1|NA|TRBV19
TGTGCCAGTAGTATAGCAGGGGGCCTTAGCAATCAGCCCCAGCATTTT
CASSIAGGLSNQPQHF
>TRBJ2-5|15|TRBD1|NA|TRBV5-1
TGCGCCAGCAGTCAAGGACAGGGGGGGCAAGAGACCCAGTACTTC
CASSQGQGGQETQYF
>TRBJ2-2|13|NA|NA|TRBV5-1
TGCGCCAGCAGCTCCCAGCTAGACGGGGAGCTGTTTTTT
CASSSQLDGELFF
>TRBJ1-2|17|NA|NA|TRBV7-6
TGTGCCAGCAGCACACCCGGTGCGGGCGACCTGATGGGTGGCTACACCTTC
CASSTPGAGDLMGGYTF
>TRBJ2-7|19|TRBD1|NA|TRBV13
TGTGCCAGCAGCTTAGGCGCAGGAGGGAGGACAGGGGGCCCAGGCGAGCAGTACTTC
CASSLGAGGRTGGPGEQYF
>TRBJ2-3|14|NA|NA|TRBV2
TGTGCCAGCAGTGAAGGCCAGGGCACAGATACGCAGTATTTT
CASSEGQGTDTQYF
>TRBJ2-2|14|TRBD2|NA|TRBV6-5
TGTGCCACCGGGACTAGCGGGAACACCGGGGAGCTGTTTTTT
CATGTSGNTGELFF
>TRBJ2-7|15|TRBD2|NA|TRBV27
TGTGCCAGCAGTTTAACTAGCGACAGATACTACGAGCAGTACTTC
CASSLTSDRYYEQYF
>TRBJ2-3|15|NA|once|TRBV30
TGTGCCTGGAGTGTGTTTCTAGCAGGCACAGATACGCAGTATTTT
CAWSVFLAGTDTQYF
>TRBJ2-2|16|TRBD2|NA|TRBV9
TGTGCCAGCAGCGCTAGCGGGAGGGCCTACACCGGGGAGCTGTTTTTT
CASSASGRAYTGELFF
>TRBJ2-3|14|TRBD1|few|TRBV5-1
TGCGCCAGCCGACAGGGTGGGAGCACAGATACGCAGTATTTT
CASRQGGSTDTQYF
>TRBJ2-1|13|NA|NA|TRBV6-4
TGTGCCAGCAGTGACTCCCCGCGGAATGAGCAGTTCTTC
CASSDSPRNEQFF
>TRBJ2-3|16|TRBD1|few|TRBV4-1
TGCGCCAGCAGCCAAGACAGACAGGGGCACACAGATACGCAGTATTTT
CASSQDRQGHTDTQYF
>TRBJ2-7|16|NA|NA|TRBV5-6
TGTGCCAGCAGCTCTTGGGTATTAGCGTTATCCTACGAGCAGTACTTC
CASSSWVLALSYEQYF
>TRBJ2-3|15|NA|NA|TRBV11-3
TGTGCCAGCAGCTTAGGGGGTAGCGGCACAGATACGCAGTATTTT
CASSLGGSGTDTQYF
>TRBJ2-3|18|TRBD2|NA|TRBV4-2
TGTGCCAGCAGCCCTAGCCCGGGACTACCTCCTAGCACAGATACGCAGTATTTT
CASSPSPGLPPSTDTQYF
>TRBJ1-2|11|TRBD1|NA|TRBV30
TGTGCCTGGAGTGTATTCAGGGGGTACACCTTC
CAWSVFRGYTF